These 28 T cell receptor beta chains were sequenced from one sample in a study of OX40 agonist ivuxolimab in advanced cancers. TCRdb's table, derived via immunoSEQ multiplex PCR, lists solely in-frame clones and lacks some. The sample carries approximately 50,000 clones, approximately 80% recorded once. Sequencing used CD4+ or CD8+ T cells sorted from blood, obtained in a trial of the OX40 agonist ivuxolimab. Receptors originate from an adult with an advanced solid tumor such as melanoma, head and neck, liver or kidney cancer.

The CDR3 sequence is CASSPRRFGTGSGNEQFF. The CDR3 nucleotides are TGTGCCAGCTCACCCAGGCGGTTCGGGACAGGGAGTGGTAATGAGCAGTTCTTC. The V and J genes are TRBV18 and TRBJ2-1; TRBD1 matches at 9 bases. Germline-derived CDR1 and CDR2 are KGHSH and LQKENI. This CDR3 has 18 residues. With 3 bases clipped from V and 7 bases from J, the junction kept 16 bases outside the gene matches.

The rearrangement links TRBV10-3 to TRBJ1-5; 9 positions agree with TRBD1. Germline assignment: CDR1 ENHRY and CDR2 SYGVKD. The V segment lost 3 bases and the J segment 4 bases; nucleotides outside the gene matches: 4. The CDR3 runs 15 residues. CDR3 protein: CAISDPGQGNQPQHF. The CDR3 region has the DNA TGTGCCATCAGTGATCCGGGACAGGGAAATCAGCCCCAGCATTTT.

The chain links TRBV4-3 to TRBJ2-7; D is undetermined. The V gene lost 0 bases and the J gene lost 4 bases, with 10 bases spanning the gap. The CDR3 sequence is 14 residues long. In germline, CDR1 is LGHNA, CDR2 YSLEER. In nucleotides, the CDR3 is TGCGCCAGCAGCCAAGAGCTGGTGGGTTACGAGCAGTACTTC. This translates into CASSQELVGYEQYF.

This chain joins TRBV30 and TRBJ1-1; D not resolved. The CDR3 loop spans 16 amino acids. CDR1 is GTSNPN and CDR2 is SVGIG in the germline V gene (reference sequence). Trimming took 1 base from V and 2 from J, leaving 17 bases between them. This CDR3 reads CAWSDGEFGLNTEAFF. The CDR3 region has the DNA TGTGCCTGGAGTGATGGGGAGTTTGGCCTCAACACTGAAGCTTTCTTT.

This rearrangement joins TRBV10-1 to TRBJ2-1; D is perhaps TRBD2 (5 bases). V dropped 3 bases and J dropped 6 bases, with 12 bases sitting between them. This CDR3 contains 14 residues. The germline V gene encodes CDR1 WNHNN and CDR2 SYGVQD (reference sequence). The CDR3 loop reads CASSDGSVGNEQFF. The CDR3 DNA follows: TGCGCCAGCAGTGACGGTAGCGTAGGCAATGAGCAGTTCTTC.

The sample holds a few counts of this clone. This chain joins TRBV2 and TRBJ2-2; D might be TRBD1 or TRBD2, each matching 6 bases. This CDR3 is built from 13 residues. Germline CDR1 reads SNHLY; CDR2 reads FYNNEI. The V end was cut by 5 bases, the J end by 6 bases, with 10 bases between. This CDR3 is CASSYREAGELFF. CDR3 DNA sequence: TGTGCCAGCAGTTACAGGGAGGCCGGGGAGCTGTTTTTT.

In this sample, this clone turned up a few times. J is TRBJ2-5 and V is TRBV18; D remains unclear. Trimming stripped 4 bases from V and 5 bases from J, with 8 bases between. CDR3 length: 12 residues. CDR1 is KGHSH, CDR2 LQKENI, per germline. Written as DNA, the CDR3 is TGTGCCAGCTCACAGGGTGCGGAGACCCAGTACTTC. It codes for CASSQGAETQYF. Combining the CDR3 with reference TRBV18 and TRBJ2-5 gives the whole variable domain NAGVMQNPRHLVRRRGQEARLRCSPMKGHSHVYWYRQLPEEGLKFMVYLQKENIIDESGMPKERFSAEFPKEGPSILRIQQVVRGDSAAYFCASSQGAETQYFGPGTRLLVL.

With respect to this clone: The junction and the germline gene differ at one end; a read error may be behind it. This chain joins TRBV7-2 and TRBJ2-3, with 12 positions matching TRBD2. The CDR3 contains 14 residues. The germline gives CDR1 SGHTA, CDR2 FQGNSA. CDR3 residues: CASSPERLAGASGW. DNA for the CDR3: TGTGCCAGCAGCCCCGAACGACTAGCGGGGGCCTCGGGGTGG.

With regard to this clone: Different DNA sequences within this sample yield the same CDR3. J is TRBJ2-2 and V is TRBV5-1, with 8 bases aligning to TRBD2. The CDR3 is made up of 14 amino acids. Germline V CDR1 and CDR2: SGHRS, YFSETQ. The V segment lost 2 bases and the J segment 4 bases; nucleotides outside the gene matches: 1. CDR3 in amino acids: CASSLAGVTGELFF. As DNA, the CDR3 is TGCGCCAGCAGCTTAGCGGGAGTCACCGGGGAGCTGTTTTTT.

V gene TRBV7-7 combines with J gene TRBJ2-3; D gene ambiguous. Germline V gene lookup returns CDR1 SSHAT and CDR2 FNYEAQ (reference sequence). V dropped 5 bases and J dropped 2 bases, with 8 bases sitting between them. CDR3 length equals 13 residues. The CDR3 protein is CASSPDYTDTQYF. CDR3 bases: TGTGCCAGCAGCCCTGATTACACAGATACGCAGTATTTT.

This rearrangement joins TRBV11-2 to TRBJ2-7; D unresolved. The germline V gene encodes CDR1 SGHAT and CDR2 FQNNGV. Trimming took 1 base from V and 2 from J, leaving 6 bases between them. The CDR3 loop spans 13 amino acids. CDR3 region: CASSLAPTYEQYF. CDR3 nucleotides: TGTGCCAGCAGCTTAGCCCCCACCTACGAGCAGTACTTC.

In this sample, this clone turned up a few times. The V call is TRBV19, the J call TRBJ1-2, with D possibly being TRBD1 (5 bases). V was clipped by 2 bases and J by 5 bases, with 9 bases between them. Germline CDR1 reads LNHDA; CDR2 reads SQIVND (reference sequence). The CDR3 spans 13 residues. CDR3 region: CASSIMGGYGYTF. The CDR3 bases are TGTGCCAGTAGTATAATGGGGGGATATGGCTACACCTTC.

This clone was counted a single time. The chain joins TRBV19 to TRBJ2-2; TRBD1 matches 8 bases. CDR3 length: 15 amino acids. J gave up 5 bases and V 4 bases, and 6 bases lay outside the gene matches. Germline CDR1 reads LNHDA; CDR2 reads SQIVND (reference sequence). CDR3 DNA: TGTGCCAGTAGTAGGACTCAGGGGGCGACCGGGGAGCTGTTTTTT. Translated: CASSRTQGATGELFF.

The CDR3 loop reads CASSEFRGNQPQHF. The DNA of the CDR3 is TGTGCCAGCAGTGAATTCCGGGGTAATCAGCCCCAGCATTTT. This chain links TRBV6-1 with TRBJ1-5; no clear D. V shed 2 bases and J shed 4 bases, with 9 bases lying between them. Germline-derived CDR1 and CDR2 are MNHNS and SASEGT. The CDR3 loop spans 14 amino acids.

The rearrangement links TRBV19 to TRBJ1-4, with D tentatively TRBD1 (6 bases). CDR1 LNHDA and CDR2 SQIVND come from the germline V gene (reference sequence). The CDR3 runs 13 residues. Trimming shortened V by 6 bases and J by 8 bases, and 13 bases separated the two germline ends. Here the CDR3 reads CASRNRVGEKLFF. The CDR3 nucleotides are TGTGCCAGTAGGAACAGGGTCGGGGAAAAACTGTTTTTT.

The chain's CDR3 is CASSLDGGAYNEQFF. In nucleotides, the CDR3 is TGTGCCAGCAGCTTAGACGGCGGTGCCTACAATGAGCAGTTCTTC. This chain uses TRBV7-2 with TRBJ2-1; the D is unclear. Germline CDR1 is SGHTA and CDR2 is FQGNSA. The CDR3 covers 15 residues. Deletions cut 1 base from V and 2 bases from J, with 9 bases between.

This clone has more than one count but fewer than ten. This sequence joins TRBV6-5 and TRBJ1-2, with D perhaps TRBD1 (5 bases). Germline CDR1 MNHEY, CDR2 SVGAGI. There are 14 residues in the CDR3. V lost 7 bases and J lost 5, with 17 bases in between. The CDR3 coding sequence is TGTGCCAGCACCCTCCGAGACAGACTATATGGCTACACCTTC. As protein: CASTLRDRLYGYTF.

The rearrangement uses TRBV11-3 and TRBJ2-1; the match to TRBD2 covers 7 bases. CDR3 size: 15 residues. CDR1 is SGHNT and CDR2 is YENEEA in the germline V gene. Unmatched junction bases numbered 5, after V lost 1 base and J lost 5 bases. DNA of the CDR3: TGTGCCAGCAGCTTAGGGACTAGGCGGGACAATGAGCAGTTCTTC. Translated: CASSLGTRRDNEQFF.

A word on this clone: This same CDR3 is encoded by further DNA sequences in the sample. The chain uses TRBV18 and TRBJ2-3, with D hard to call. CDR3 length equals 12 residues. In germline, CDR1 is KGHSH, CDR2 LQKENI. With 1 base removed from V and 3 bases from J, the gap between germline ends came to 2 bases. CDR3 protein: CASSPRTDTQYF. The DNA for the CDR3 is TGTGCCAGCTCACCACGGACAGATACGCAGTATTTT. Using reference TRBV18 and TRBJ2-3 for the parts outside the CDR3, the full variable domain is NAGVMQNPRHLVRRRGQEARLRCSPMKGHSHVYWYRQLPEEGLKFMVYLQKENIIDESGMPKERFSAEFPKEGPSILRIQQVVRGDSAAYFCASSPRTDTQYFGPGTRLTVL.

The V gene is TRBV29-1, the J gene TRBJ2-7; D may be TRBD1 or TRBD2 (6 bases each). The germline V and J ends were trimmed by 6 bases and 6 bases, with 12 bases remaining between them. This CDR3 region has 11 residues. Germline V gene sequence: CDR1 SQVTM, CDR2 ANQGSEA. The CDR3 DNA sequence: TGCAGCGTGGGGGGCAGGGGCGAGCAGTACTTC. Encoded protein: CSVGGRGEQYF.

V gene TRBV5-6 combines with J gene TRBJ2-1; D unresolved. Germline CDR1 is SGHDT and CDR2 is YYEEEE. Trimming pared 5 bases from V and 0 bases from J, leaving 12 bases between. This CDR3 is 15 amino acids long. CDR3 residues: CASSLDVSSYNEQFF. The CDR3 DNA reads as TGTGCCAGCAGTTTAGATGTGAGCTCCTACAATGAGCAGTTCTTC.

The chain uses TRBV7-9 and TRBJ1-1, with D uncertain. There are 12 residues in the CDR3. CDR1 is SEHNR and CDR2 is FQNEAQ in the germline V gene (reference sequence). Trimming pared 2 bases from V and 0 bases from J, leaving 1 base between. In nucleotides, the CDR3 is TGTGCCAGCAGCTTAATGAACACTGAAGCTTTCTTT. Amino acids: CASSLMNTEAFF. Looking up the rest from reference TRBV7-9 and TRBJ1-1 gives the full variable domain: DTGVSQNPRHKITKRGQNVTFRCDPISEHNRLYWYRQTLGQGPEFLTYFQNEAQLEKSRLLSDRFSAERPKGSFSTLEIQRTEQGDSAMYLCASSLMNTEAFFGQGTRLTVV.

The V gene is TRBV7-6, the J gene TRBJ2-7; the D gene is possibly TRBD1 (5 bases). The germline gives CDR1 SGHVS, CDR2 FNYEAQ. Between the trimmed V and J ends, which lost 2 bases and 8 bases, there was a span of 13 bases. The CDR3 has 13 residues. The CDR3 DNA follows: TGTGCCAGCAGCTTAACAGGACCCGTCAAGCAGTACTTC. Translation gives CASSLTGPVKQYF.

This chain links TRBV5-5 with TRBJ2-7; 7 bases match TRBD2. V lost 3 bases, J lost 3 bases, and 18 bases stayed unmatched. Germline V CDR1 and CDR2: SGHKS, YYEKEE (reference sequence). The CDR3 runs 18 residues. CDR3 nucleotides: TGTGCCAGCAGCTCCGGGAGGTTGGCGGCTCAGAGTAACTACGAGCAGTACTTC. Protein: CASSSGRLAAQSNYEQYF. Combining the CDR3 with reference TRBV5-5 and TRBJ2-7 gives the whole variable domain DAGVTQSPTHLIKTRGQQVTLRCSPISGHKSVSWYQQVLGQGPQFIFQYYEKEERGRGNFPDRFSARQFPNYSSELNVNALLLGDSALYLCASSSGRLAAQSNYEQYFGPGTRLTVT.

In this sample, this clone turned up once. This CDR3 reads CASAGGGLNEQFF. The CDR3 nucleotides read TGCGCCAGTGCAGGGGGCGGTCTAAATGAGCAGTTCTTC. This sequence joins TRBV5-1 and TRBJ2-1; TRBD1 agrees at 8 bases. With 8 bases clipped from V and 7 bases from J, the junction kept 8 bases outside the gene matches. This CDR3 spans 13 amino acids. Germline V gene data show CDR1 as SGHRS and CDR2 as YFSETQ.

The chain is built from TRBV11-3 and TRBJ2-4; weak D call: TRBD1 (5 bases). From germline, CDR1 is SGHNT and CDR2 YENEEA. The ends were cut back, 6 bases at V and 5 bases at J, with 17 bases in the middle. The CDR3 runs 15 residues. CDR3 region: CASSLTDSAENIQYF. CDR3 bases: TGTGCCAGCAGTTTGACAGACAGCGCTGAAAACATTCAGTACTTC.

The chain couples TRBV7-2 to TRBJ2-1, with TRBD2 as a possible D gene (6 bases). The V gene's germline CDR1 is SGHTA and CDR2 FQGNSA. The CDR3 extends over 16 amino acids. Trimming pared 1 base from V and 0 bases from J, leaving 10 bases between. CDR3 bases: TGTGCCAGCAGCTTAGGCGGGGTTAGCTCCTACAATGAGCAGTTCTTC. Translation: CASSLGGVSSYNEQFF.

This sequence joins TRBV6-6 and TRBJ1-5; D remains ambiguous. Germline V gene data show CDR1 as MNHNY and CDR2 as SVGAGI (reference sequence). The CDR3 is 12 amino acids. Trimming took off 8 bases at V and 5 bases at J, with 10 bases between the two ends. The CDR3 DNA sequence: TGTGCCAGCTCCCTGTCTGATCAGCCCCAGCATTTT. Its protein product is CASSLSDQPQHF.